The clone carrying this T cell receptor beta chain was detected a few times. This sample was taken from a study of T cell changes during pregnancy in multiple sclerosis. This CDR3 contains 15 residues. With V trimmed by 5 bases and J by 7 bases, 10 bases remained unmatched. CDR1 SGHTA and CDR2 FQGNSA come from the germline V gene. Measured with immunoSEQ multiplex PCR; TCRdb has only the in-frame clones, and not every one. This sample carries roughly 50,000 clones, roughly 92% of them seen once, and the ten largest clones take 0.67%. The source was CD4+ T cells from peripheral blood mononuclear cells, collected in the third trimester of pregnancy. This chain links TRBV7-2 with TRBJ1-2, with 10 bases matching TRBD1. This receptor was obtained from a female donor with multiple sclerosis, enrolled in a pregnancy study. Here the CDR3 DNA reads TGTGCCAGCAGCCTGACAGGGGGCGGGTCTCTTGGCTACACCTTC. Its translation is CASSLTGGGSLGYTF. Using reference TRBV7-2 and TRBJ1-2 for the parts outside the CDR3, the full variable domain is GAGVSQSPSNKVTEKGKDVELRCDPISGHTALYWYRQSLGQGLEFLIYFQGNSAPDKSGLPSDRFSAERTGGSVSTLTIQRTQQEDSAVYLCASSLTGGGSLGYTFGSGTRLTVV.